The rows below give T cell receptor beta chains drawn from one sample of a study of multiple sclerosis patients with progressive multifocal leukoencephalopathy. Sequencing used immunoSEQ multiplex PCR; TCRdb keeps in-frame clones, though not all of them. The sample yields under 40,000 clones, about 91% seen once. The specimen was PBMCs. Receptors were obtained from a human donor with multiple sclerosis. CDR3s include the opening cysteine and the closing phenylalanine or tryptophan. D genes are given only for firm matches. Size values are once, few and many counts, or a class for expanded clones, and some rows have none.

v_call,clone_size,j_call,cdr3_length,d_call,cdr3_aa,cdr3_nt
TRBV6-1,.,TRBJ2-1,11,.,CASRGGVEQFF,TGTGCCAGCAGAGGGGGGGTCGAGCAGTTCTTC
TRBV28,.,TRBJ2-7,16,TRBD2,CASSQWTSGYSYEQYF,TGTGCCAGCAGTCAATGGACTAGCGGGTACTCCTACGAGCAGTACTTC
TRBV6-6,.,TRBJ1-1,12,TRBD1,CASRQGRTEAFF,TGTGCCAGCAGACAGGGGAGGACTGAAGCTTTCTTT
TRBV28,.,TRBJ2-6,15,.,CASSLSQAGANVLTF,TGTGCCAGCAGTTTAAGCCAGGCCGGGGCCAACGTCCTGACTTTC
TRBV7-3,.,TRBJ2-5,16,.,CASSLTPGTGQETQYF,TGTGCCAGCAGCTTAACACCCGGGACGGGGCAAGAGACCCAGTACTTC
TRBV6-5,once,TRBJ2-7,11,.,CASSYKSPPHF,TGTGCCAGCAGTTACAAGTCACCACCTCACTTC
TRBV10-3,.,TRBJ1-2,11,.,CATGGSYGYTF,TGTGCCACTGGGGGATCCTATGGCTACACCTTC
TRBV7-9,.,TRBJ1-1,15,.,CASSPGRGGNTEAFF,TGTGCCAGCAGCCCCGGCCGAGGGGGGAACACTGAAGCTTTCTTT
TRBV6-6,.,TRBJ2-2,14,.,CASSYTEWAGELFF,TGTGCCAGCAGTTACACCGAATGGGCCGGGGAGCTGTTTTTT
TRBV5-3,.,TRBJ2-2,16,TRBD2,CARSFLSSGNTGELFF,TGTGCCAGAAGCTTTTTGTCTAGCGGGAATACCGGGGAGCTGTTTTTT
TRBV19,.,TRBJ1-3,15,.,CASSLTRGSGNTIYF,TGTGCCAGTAGTTTGACCCGGGGCTCTGGAAACACCATATATTTT
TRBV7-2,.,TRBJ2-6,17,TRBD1,CASSPRTGSSGANVLTF,TGTGCCAGCAGCCCACGGACAGGCTCCTCTGGGGCCAACGTCCTGACTTTC
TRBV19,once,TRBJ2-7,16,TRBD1,CASSMLPGTDAYEQYF,TGTGCCAGTAGTATGTTACCCGGGACAGATGCCTACGAGCAGTACTTC
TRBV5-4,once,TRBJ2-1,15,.,CASSLDQGPYNEQFF,TGTGCCAGCAGCTTGGACCAAGGGCCCTACAATGAGCAGTTCTTC
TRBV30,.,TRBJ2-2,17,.,CALEGHKGTLYTGELFF,TGTGCCTTAGAGGGGCATAAGGGGACACTCTATACCGGGGAGCTGTTTTTT
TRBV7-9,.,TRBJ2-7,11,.,CASSFMNEQYF,TGTGCCAGCAGCTTTATGAACGAGCAGTACTTC
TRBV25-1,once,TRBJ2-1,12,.,CASHSPTDEQFF,TGTGCCAGCCACTCCCCCACCGATGAGCAGTTCTTC
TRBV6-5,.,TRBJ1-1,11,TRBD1,CASNQGALAFF,TGTGCCAGCAACCAGGGGGCATTAGCTTTCTTT
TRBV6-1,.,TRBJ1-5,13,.,CACSSQFNQPQHF,TGTGCCTGCTCGTCACAGTTCAATCAGCCCCAGCATTTT
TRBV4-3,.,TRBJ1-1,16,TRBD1,CASSQDRVGGNTEAFF,TGCGCCAGCAGCCAGGACAGGGTTGGGGGAAACACTGAAGCTTTCTTT
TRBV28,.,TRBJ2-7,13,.,CASSSGLYYEQYF,TGTGCCAGCAGTAGTGGCCTCTACTACGAGCAGTACTTC
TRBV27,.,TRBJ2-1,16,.,CASSLSGTSPYNEQFF,TGTGCCAGCAGTTTATCGGGTACCTCACCCTACAATGAGCAGTTCTTC
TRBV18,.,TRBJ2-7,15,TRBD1,CASSKTGQGNYEQYF,TGTGCCAGCTCAAAAACGGGACAGGGTAACTACGAGCAGTACTTC
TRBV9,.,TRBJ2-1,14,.,CASSLGGSYNEQFF,TGTGCCAGCAGCCTCGGAGGCTCCTACAATGAGCAGTTCTTC
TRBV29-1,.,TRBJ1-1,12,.,CSVGQSNTEAFF,TGCAGCGTTGGACAGTCGAACACTGAAGCTTTCTTT
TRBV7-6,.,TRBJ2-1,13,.,CASSLAVNNEQFF,TGTGCCAGCAGCTTAGCTGTCAACAATGAGCAGTTCTTC
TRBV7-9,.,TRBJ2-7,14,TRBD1,CASSPGQGLYEQYF,TGTGCCAGCAGCCCGGGACAGGGCCTCTACGAGCAGTACTTC
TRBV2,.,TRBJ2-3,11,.,CAKAVQDTQYF,TGTGCCAAGGCGGTGCAAGATACGCAGTATTTT
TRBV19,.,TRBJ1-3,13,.,CASGSGSGNTIYF,TGTGCGTCGGGGTCGGGCTCTGGAAACACCATATATTTT
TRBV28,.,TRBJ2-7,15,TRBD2,CASSFEGAGEDEQYF,TGTGCCAGCAGTTTTGAGGGAGCGGGAGAAGACGAGCAGTACTTC
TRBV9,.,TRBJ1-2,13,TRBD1,CASSVQGATGYTF,TGTGCCAGCAGCGTACAGGGGGCGACGGGCTACACCTTC
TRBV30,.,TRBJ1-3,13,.,CAWSMGFGNTIYF,TGTGCCTGGAGTATGGGCTTTGGAAACACCATATATTTT
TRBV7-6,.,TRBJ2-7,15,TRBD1,CASSLAGQGSYEQYF,TGTGCCAGCAGCTTAGCGGGACAGGGCTCCTACGAGCAGTACTTC
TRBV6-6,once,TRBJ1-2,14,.,CASSYFGGSSGYTF,TGTGCCAGCAGTTACTTCGGGGGATCAAGTGGCTACACCTTC
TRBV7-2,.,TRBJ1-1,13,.,CASSLRWNTEAFF,TGTGCCAGCAGCTTAAGGTGGAACACTGAAGCTTTCTTT
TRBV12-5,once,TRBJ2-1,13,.,CASGLGIYNEQFF,TGTGCTAGTGGTTTGGGGATCTACAATGAGCAGTTCTTC
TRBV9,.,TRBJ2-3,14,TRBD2,CASSVGTSGDTQYF,TGTGCCAGCAGCGTAGGTACTAGCGGGGATACGCAGTATTTT
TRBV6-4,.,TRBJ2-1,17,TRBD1,CASSLAAGTGAFNEQFF,TGTGCCAGCAGTCTTGCAGCCGGGACAGGGGCTTTCAATGAGCAGTTCTTC
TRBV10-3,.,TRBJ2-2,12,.,CAGGRGTGELFF,TGTGCCGGGGGGCGGGGCACCGGGGAGCTGTTTTTT
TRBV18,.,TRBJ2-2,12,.,CASSRFTGELFF,TGTGCCAGCTCACGCTTCACCGGGGAGCTGTTTTTT
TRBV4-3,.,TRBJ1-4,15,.,CASSLDFLKGEKLFF,TGCGCCAGCAGCCTGGATTTCCTAAAGGGTGAAAAACTGTTTTTT
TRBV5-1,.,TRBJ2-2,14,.,CATARGTNTGELFF,TGCGCCACAGCTCGGGGCACGAACACCGGGGAGCTGTTTTTT
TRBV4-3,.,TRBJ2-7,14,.,CASSRTGGGDEQYF,TGCGCCAGCAGTCGGACGGGTGGAGGGGACGAGCAGTACTTC
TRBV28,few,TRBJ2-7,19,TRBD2,CASSSVRSGTTSRKSEQYF,TGTGCCAGCAGTTCGGTCCGGAGCGGGACGACCTCGAGAAAGTCCGAGCAGTACTTC
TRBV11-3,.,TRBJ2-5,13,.,CASRKQGGETQYF,TGTGCCAGCAGAAAACAGGGAGGGGAGACCCAGTACTTC
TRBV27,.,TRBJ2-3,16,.,CASSISGSSLTDTQYF,TGTGCCAGCAGTATTTCAGGGTCCTCTCTTACAGATACGCAGTATTTT
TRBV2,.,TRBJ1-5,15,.,CASSEEGTGAQPQHF,TGTGCCAGCAGTGAAGAGGGGACCGGGGCGCAGCCCCAGCATTTT